Each of the 27 T cell receptor beta chains below was sequenced from the same sample in a study of shared clonotypes between healthy human individuals. Repertoires were generated with immunoSEQ multiplex PCR, while TCRdb's copy carries only in-frame clones and drops some. The sample shows fewer than 3 million clones, roughly 90% of them seen only once. Sequencing was performed on naive CD4+ T cells from PBMCs. The subset was: CD45RA+ positively selected. These receptors were collected from a man younger than 30 in good health. Some clones in this sample may be carry-over from other donors' samples.

The J gene is TRBJ2-5, the V gene TRBV4-1, with D hard to call. Per germline, CDR1 MGHRA and CDR2 YSYEKL. This CDR3 has 12 amino acids. The V and J ends lost 5 bases and 5 bases respectively, with 9 bases between them. The CDR3 is CASSFRAETQYF. CDR3 DNA sequence: TGCGCCAGCAGCTTCCGGGCGGAGACCCAGTACTTC.

The genes are TRBV5-4 and TRBJ1-2; D not certain. Germline V gene sequence: CDR1 SGHNT, CDR2 YYREEE (reference sequence). The CDR3 covers 14 residues. Trimming cost V 4 bases and J 5 bases, with 15 bases left between them. The CDR3: CASSPGRDSYGYTF. CDR3 DNA sequence: TGTGCCAGCAGCCCTGGGCGTGACTCTTATGGCTACACCTTC.

The chain recombines TRBV6-4 with TRBJ1-3; a possible D gene is TRBD1 (6 bases). The V end was cut by 9 bases, the J end by 4 bases, with 16 bases between. Germline lookup yields CDR1 MRHNA and CDR2 SNTAGT. The CDR3 is made up of 14 amino acids. The CDR3, as DNA: TGTGCCAGTAGGGGAGGGGGTCTGGGAAACACCATATATTTT. This gives the protein CASRGGGLGNTIYF.

CDR3 in DNA: TGTGCCAGCAGCTCCCTTACCCGGGACAGGAAAAAACTGTTTTTT. Its translation is CASSSLTRDRKKLFF. The chain carries TRBV11-2 and TRBJ1-4, with 8 bases fitting TRBD1. In germline, CDR1 is SGHAT, CDR2 FQNNGV. V shed 4 bases, J shed 9 bases, and the junction held 10 bases outside the gene matches. The CDR3 runs to 15 residues.

The chain employs TRBV2 and TRBJ1-2; D might be TRBD1 (5 bases). The CDR3 loop spans 16 amino acids. In germline, CDR1 is SNHLY, CDR2 FYNNEI. V lost 4 bases and J 0 bases, leaving 15 bases between the germline ends. CDR3 sequence: CASSAPGGGSNYGYTF. The CDR3 DNA is TGTGCCAGCAGTGCCCCGGGGGGAGGGTCTAACTATGGCTACACCTTC. The complete variable domain, with remaining parts taken from reference TRBV2 and TRBJ1-2, reads EPEVTQTPSHQVTQMGQEVILRCVPISNHLYFYWYRQILGQKVEFLVSFYNNEISEKSEIFDDQFSVERPDGSNFTLKIRSTKLEDSAMYFCASSAPGGGSNYGYTFGSGTRLTVV.

This chain joins TRBV28 and TRBJ2-3; the D gene could be TRBD1 or TRBD2 (7 bases each). The V and J ends lost 5 bases and 1 base respectively, with 13 bases between them. Germline CDR1 reads MDHEN; CDR2 reads SYDVKM. The CDR3 has 15 residues. DNA of the CDR3: TGTGCCAGCAGTCCAGGGGGGGCGCGCACAGATACGCAGTATTTT. This codes for CASSPGGARTDTQYF.

V gene TRBV4-2 combines with J gene TRBJ2-7, with 7 nucleotides matching TRBD1. V lost 4 bases, J lost 3 bases, and 12 bases stayed unmatched. This CDR3 region has 16 residues. Germline CDR1 reads LGHNA; CDR2 reads YNFKEQ. Written as DNA, the CDR3 is TGTGCCAGCAGCCCGCAACCAAGGGGGCGTCTCTACGAGCAGTACTTC. It specifies CASSPQPRGRLYEQYF.

This clone was counted once. The sample carries other DNA sequences with the same CDR3. The V gene is TRBV5-1, the J gene TRBJ1-2; 12 bases are a match to TRBD1. V was pared by 4 bases and J by 7 bases, with 5 bases of the junction left unmatched. Per the germline V gene, CDR1 is SGHRS and CDR2 is YFSETQ. This CDR3 is built from 14 residues. CDR3 nucleotide sequence: TGCGCCAGCAGCCCGGGACAGGGGGCTTCTGGCTACACCTTC. Protein sequence: CASSPGQGASGYTF.

The V call is TRBV5-4, the J call TRBJ2-3; D not certain. This CDR3 is built from 14 residues. Per germline, CDR1 SGHNT and CDR2 YYREEE (reference sequence). Trimming took off 0 bases at V and 2 bases at J, with 7 bases between the two ends. CDR3 in amino acids: CASSLERYTDTQYF. As DNA, the CDR3 is TGTGCCAGCAGCTTGGAAAGGTACACAGATACGCAGTATTTT. Variable domain in full (rest from reference TRBV5-4 and TRBJ2-3): ETGVTQSPTHLIKTRGQQVTLRCSSQSGHNTVSWYQQALGQGPQFIFQYYREEENGRGNFPPRFSGLQFPNYSSELNVNALELDDSALYLCASSLERYTDTQYFGPGTRLTVL.

The chain combines TRBV5-1 with TRBJ2-5, with D perhaps matching TRBD1 (6 bases). V was pared by 0 bases and J by 5 bases, with 11 bases between. CDR1 and CDR2 (germline): SGHRS, YFSETQ. CDR3 length: 14 amino acids. Here the CDR3 DNA reads TGCGCCAGCAGCTTGGATCAGGGGTGGGAGACCCAGTACTTC. Encoded protein: CASSLDQGWETQYF.

The chain carries TRBV6-6 and TRBJ1-1; no clear D gene. CDR3 length: 14 residues. Looked up from germline, CDR1 is MNHNY and CDR2 is SVGAGI (reference sequence). Between the trimmed V and J ends, which lost 6 bases and 1 base, there was a span of 12 bases. CDR3: CASSPRRENTEAFF. As DNA, the CDR3 is TGTGCCAGCAGCCCACGACGGGAGAACACTGAAGCTTTCTTT.

The chain uses TRBV9 and TRBJ1-3; D is ambiguous. V was cut by 0 bases and J by 3 bases, with 7 bases left in between. Germline values: CDR1 SGDLS, CDR2 YYNGEE. The CDR3 length is 14 residues. The CDR3 region is CASSVVPVGNTIYF. In DNA, the CDR3 is TGTGCCAGCAGCGTAGTTCCAGTTGGAAACACCATATATTTT.

This clone was recorded a few times. The V gene is TRBV9, the J gene TRBJ1-1, with a tentative D call TRBD1 (5 bases). V shed 3 bases and J shed 2 bases, with 11 bases lying between them. CDR3 length equals 14 residues. CDR1 and CDR2 from the germline V gene are SGDLS and YYNGEE. In DNA, the CDR3 is TGTGCCAGCAGCGCAACGGGGCATAACACTGAAGCTTTCTTT. This encodes CASSATGHNTEAFF.

This chain joins TRBV6-1 and TRBJ1-5, with D possibly matching TRBD1 (5 bases). Trimming shortened V by 1 base and J by 4 bases, and 8 bases separated the two germline ends. The CDR3 has 14 amino acids. CDR1 and CDR2 from the germline V gene are MNHNS and SASEGT. This CDR3 reads CASSEVQVNQPQHF. The CDR3 coding sequence is TGTGCCAGCAGTGAAGTACAGGTAAATCAGCCCCAGCATTTT.

The chain has TRBV4-2 and TRBJ2-1, with a weak D call TRBD2 (6 bases). Germline V lookup: CDR1 LGHNA, CDR2 YNFKEQ. V lost 4 bases, J lost 9 bases, and 16 bases lay in between. The CDR3 spans 14 residues. The CDR3 DNA follows: TGTGCCAGCAGCCGGAGCGGGTCGATGGCTGAGCAGTTCTTC. Its protein is CASSRSGSMAEQFF.

The rearrangement links TRBV5-1 to TRBJ2-3, with 11 positions matching TRBD1. Germline V gives CDR1 SGHRS, CDR2 YFSETQ. J lost 7 bases, V lost 4 bases, and 5 bases had no gene match. The CDR3 spans 14 residues. CDR3 bases: TGCGCCAGCAGCGCCGGGACAGGGGGGTATACGCAGTATTTT. It specifies CASSAGTGGYTQYF.

The chain joins TRBV5-6 to TRBJ2-6, with unresolved D. CDR1 SGHDT and CDR2 YYEEEE come from the germline V gene. The CDR3 is 15 amino acids. Trimming took off 0 bases at V and 2 bases at J, with 6 bases between the two ends. CDR3: CASSLAGAGANVLTF. In DNA, the CDR3 is TGTGCCAGCAGCTTGGCCGGTGCTGGGGCCAACGTCCTGACTTTC.

The chain joins TRBV2 to TRBJ2-5, with 13 nucleotides matching TRBD2. Germline V gives CDR1 SNHLY, CDR2 FYNNEI. V shed 6 bases and J 4 bases; nucleotides not matched to a gene: 8. This CDR3 has 16 amino acids. In DNA, the CDR3 is TGTGCCAGCAGCCCCGGACTAGCGGGAGACACAGAGACCCAGTACTTC. This translates into CASSPGLAGDTETQYF.

About this clone itself: Within the sample, other DNA sequences also encode this same CDR3. V gene TRBV7-2 combines with J gene TRBJ2-7; D is unresolved. V lost 3 bases, J lost 4 bases, and 7 bases lay in between. From germline, CDR1 is SGHTA and CDR2 FQGNSA. CDR3 length: 12 residues. CDR3 nucleotides: TGTGCCAGCAGCTTGGCTAGGTACGAGCAGTACTTC. Protein product: CASSLARYEQYF.

The V call is TRBV5-1, the J call TRBJ2-3; tentatively, D is TRBD1 (5 bases). The V end was cut by 5 bases, the J end by 6 bases, with 10 bases between. This CDR3 comprises 12 residues. Per germline, CDR1 SGHRS and CDR2 YFSETQ. CDR3 sequence (DNA): TGCGCCAGCAGTGAACAGGCGGATACGCAGTATTTT. This sequence encodes CASSEQADTQYF.

This clone was observed a single time. This rearrangement joins TRBV7-2 to TRBJ1-3; perhaps TRBD1 as D (5 bases). This CDR3 has 14 residues. Germline V gives CDR1 SGHTA, CDR2 FQGNSA. Trimming took off 6 bases at V and 7 bases at J, with 16 bases between the two ends. CDR3 nucleotide sequence: TGTGCCAGCAGGCTTGGGGCCCTAGGGAACACCATATATTTT. It specifies CASRLGALGNTIYF.

The chain combines TRBV6-1 with TRBJ2-3; 7 bases agree with TRBD1. The CDR3 sequence is 14 residues long. The J segment lost 3 bases and the V segment lost 4 bases, leaving 4 bases of the junction unmatched. The germline gives CDR1 MNHNS, CDR2 SASEGT. This CDR3 reads CASSAGQRTDTQYF. In DNA form, the CDR3 reads TGTGCCAGCAGTGCGGGACAGCGGACAGATACGCAGTATTTT.

The chain joins TRBV2 to TRBJ2-1; D gene ambiguous. This CDR3 is built from 14 residues. V was shortened by 6 bases and J by 4 bases, with 13 bases between the two germline ends. Per germline, CDR1 SNHLY and CDR2 FYNNEI. The CDR3 here is CASSPRSGYNEQFF. Written as DNA, the CDR3 is TGTGCCAGCAGCCCCAGGTCGGGTTACAATGAGCAGTTCTTC.

The chain couples TRBV5-1 to TRBJ2-2, with 8 positions matching TRBD1. Germline trimming cut 4 bases from V and 7 bases from J; bases unmatched to any gene: 6. The CDR3 totals 14 residues. Germline CDR1 reads SGHRS; CDR2 reads YFSETQ. The CDR3 reads CASSAQGAGGELFF. CDR3 DNA: TGCGCCAGCAGCGCCCAGGGGGCCGGCGGGGAGCTGTTTTTT.

To note about this clone: Within the sample, other DNA sequences also encode this same CDR3. This chain uses TRBV27 with TRBJ1-5; D uncertain. Germline CDR1 and CDR2: MNHEY and SMNVEV (reference sequence). The V gene lost 4 bases and the J gene lost 0 bases, with 7 bases spanning the gap. The CDR3 has 14 residues. In DNA, the CDR3 is TGTGCCAGCAGTTCCCCGGGTAGCAATCAGCCCCAGCATTTT. It yields the protein CASSSPGSNQPQHF.

This clone has a single count. V usage is TRBV19 and J usage is TRBJ2-1; weak D call: TRBD2 (6 bases). This CDR3 has 15 amino acids. V lost 8 bases and J lost 2, with 16 bases in between. In germline, CDR1 is LNHDA, CDR2 SQIVND (reference sequence). DNA for the CDR3: TGTGCCAGTCTCAGGAGGGGCGGGACCTACAATGAGCAGTTCTTC. It encodes CASLRRGGTYNEQFF.

The chain recombines TRBV28 with TRBJ1-2; 9 bases fit TRBD1. Germline V gene sequence: CDR1 MDHEN, CDR2 SYDVKM. Trimming removed 7 bases from V and 5 bases from J; junction bases left unmatched: 11. The CDR3 has 15 amino acids. CDR3: CASTLRDRVGYGYTF. The CDR3 nucleotides are TGTGCCAGCACTCTCCGGGACAGGGTTGGGTATGGCTACACCTTC.